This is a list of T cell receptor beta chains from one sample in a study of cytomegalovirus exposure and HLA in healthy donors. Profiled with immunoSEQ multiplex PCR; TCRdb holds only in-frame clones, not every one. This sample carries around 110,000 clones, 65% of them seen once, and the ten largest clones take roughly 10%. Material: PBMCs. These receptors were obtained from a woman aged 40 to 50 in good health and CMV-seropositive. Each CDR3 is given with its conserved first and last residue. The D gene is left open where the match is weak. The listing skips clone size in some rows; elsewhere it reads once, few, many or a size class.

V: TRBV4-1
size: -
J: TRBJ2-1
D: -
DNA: TGCGCCAGCAGCCTCATGACGGGGAGGGGGGGAAGGGATGAGCAGTTCTTC
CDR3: CASSLMTGRGGRDEQFF

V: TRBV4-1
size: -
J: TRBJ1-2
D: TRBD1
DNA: TGCGCCAGCAGCCAAGATCGAAGGACAGGGGTAGGCTACACCTTC
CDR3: CASSQDRRTGVGYTF

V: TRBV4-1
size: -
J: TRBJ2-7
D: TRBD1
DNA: TGCGCCAGCAGCCACCTGACAGGGAACTCCTACGAGCAGTACTTC
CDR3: CASSHLTGNSYEQYF

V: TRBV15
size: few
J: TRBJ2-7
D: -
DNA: TGTGCCACCAGCAGAGTAAGCAGGTCCTACGAGCAGTACTTC
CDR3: CATSRVSRSYEQYF

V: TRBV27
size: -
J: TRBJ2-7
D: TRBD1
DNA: TGTGCCAGCAGTTTCCAGGGGGTAGGTTCATACGAGCAGTACTTC
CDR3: CASSFQGVGSYEQYF

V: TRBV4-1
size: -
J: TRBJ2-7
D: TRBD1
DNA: TGCGCCAGCAGCCTCTCCCGGGACAGGGACCCCTACGAGCAGTACTTC
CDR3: CASSLSRDRDPYEQYF

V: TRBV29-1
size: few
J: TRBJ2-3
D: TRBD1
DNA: TGCAGCTCCAGGTTACCGGGACAGACAACCACAGATACGCAGTATTTT
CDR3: CSSRLPGQTTTDTQYF

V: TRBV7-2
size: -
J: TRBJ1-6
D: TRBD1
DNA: TGTGCCAGCTCAAGATACTCCGGGACAGGGGACTCACCCCTCCACTTT
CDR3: CASSRYSGTGDSPLHF

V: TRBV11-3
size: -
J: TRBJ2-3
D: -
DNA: TGTGCCAGCAGCTTAGGACAGGGCACAGATACGCAGTATTTT
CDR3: CASSLGQGTDTQYF

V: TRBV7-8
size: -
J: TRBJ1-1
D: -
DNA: TGTGCCAGCAGCCAGGGGCCGGGGCGGAACACTGAAGCTTTCTTT
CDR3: CASSQGPGRNTEAFF

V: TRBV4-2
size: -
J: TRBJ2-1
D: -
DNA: TGTGCCAGCAGCCAAGATCGTCGCGCAACCGGTGAGCAGTTCTTC
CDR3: CASSQDRRATGEQFF

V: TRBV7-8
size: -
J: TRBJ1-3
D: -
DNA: TGTGCCAGCAGCTTAAGACTCTCCCTGGGGGCATCTGGAAACACCATATATTTT
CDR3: CASSLRLSLGASGNTIYF

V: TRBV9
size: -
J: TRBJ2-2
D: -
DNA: TGTGCCAGCAGCCAGACGAACACCGGGGAGCTGTTTTTT
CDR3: CASSQTNTGELFF

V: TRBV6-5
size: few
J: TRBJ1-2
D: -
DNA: TGTGCCAGCAGCTCCGACAGGCGAGATGGCTACACCTTC
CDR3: CASSSDRRDGYTF

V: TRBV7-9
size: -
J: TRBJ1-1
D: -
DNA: TGTGCCAGCAGCTTATCCACAGGGCGTTGGGCTGAAGCTTTCTTT
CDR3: CASSLSTGRWAEAFF

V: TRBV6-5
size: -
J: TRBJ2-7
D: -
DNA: TGTGCCAGCAGTTACTCTGACCCAGGCTACGAGCAGTACTTC
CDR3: CASSYSDPGYEQYF

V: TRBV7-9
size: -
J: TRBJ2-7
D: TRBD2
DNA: TGTGCCAGCAGCTTCGCCGGGACTAGCGGAGACGAGCAGTACTTC
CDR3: CASSFAGTSGDEQYF

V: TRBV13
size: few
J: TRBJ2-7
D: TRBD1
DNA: TGTGCCAGCAGCTCTCGACAGGGGGGCGGAGAGCAGTACTTC
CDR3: CASSSRQGGGEQYF

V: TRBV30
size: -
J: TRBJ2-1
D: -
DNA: TGTGCCTGGAGACCTTTGACTAGTTCGTCCCCGGAGGAGCAGTTCTTC
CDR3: CAWRPLTSSSPEEQFF

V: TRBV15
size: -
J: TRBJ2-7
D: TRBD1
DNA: TGTGCCACCTCGACAGGGGGGGACTACGAGCAGTACTTC
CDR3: CATSTGGDYEQYF

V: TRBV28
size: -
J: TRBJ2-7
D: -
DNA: TGTGCCAGCAGTTTTGGACAGGGAGGGTTTCGCGAGCAGTACTTC
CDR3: CASSFGQGGFREQYF

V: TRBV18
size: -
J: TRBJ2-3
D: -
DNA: TGTGCCAGCTCATTCTCAGCCGGGACTACAGATACGCAGTATTTT
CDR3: CASSFSAGTTDTQYF

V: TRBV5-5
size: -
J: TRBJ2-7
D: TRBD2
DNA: TGTGCCAGCAGCTTACGGGTGGGAGGGAAGCAGTACTTC
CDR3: CASSLRVGGKQYF

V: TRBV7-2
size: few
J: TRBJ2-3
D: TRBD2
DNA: TGTGCCAGCAGCTTAGTAGCGGGGAGCACAGATACGCAGTATTTT
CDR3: CASSLVAGSTDTQYF

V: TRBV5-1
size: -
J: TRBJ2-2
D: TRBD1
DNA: TGCGCCAGCAGCCCCTGGACAGGGCACACCGGGGAGCTGTTTTTT
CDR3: CASSPWTGHTGELFF

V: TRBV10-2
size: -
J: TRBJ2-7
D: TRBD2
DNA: TGCGCCAGCAGTGAGATTCTCCTAGCGGGCCCCGGTGCGCAGCAGTACTTC
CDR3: CASSEILLAGPGAQQYF

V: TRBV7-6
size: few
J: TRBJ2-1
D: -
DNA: TGTGCCAGCAGCTTAGGGGTCGGGAGACTGCAGCGACATGAGCAGTTCTTC
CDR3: CASSLGVGRLQRHEQFF

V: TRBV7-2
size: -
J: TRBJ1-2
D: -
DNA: TGTGCCAGCAGGGTTGGGGGGGGCTCTGAGTGGGGCTACACCTTC
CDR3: CASRVGGGSEWGYTF

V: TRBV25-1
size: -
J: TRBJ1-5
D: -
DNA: TGTGCCAGCAGTGCACTGGGCGATCAGCCCCAGCATTTT
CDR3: CASSALGDQPQHF

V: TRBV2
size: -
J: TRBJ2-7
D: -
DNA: TGTGCCAGCAGTGAAAGCCGAGGCGCTTCCTACGAGCAGTACTTC
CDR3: CASSESRGASYEQYF

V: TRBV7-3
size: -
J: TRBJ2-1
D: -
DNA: TGTGCCAGCAGCTCCCAATCTAGCGTAAACGAGCAGTTCTTC
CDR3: CASSSQSSVNEQFF